Listed here are 7 T cell receptor beta chains from one sample, sequenced in a study of T cell changes during pregnancy in multiple sclerosis (dated by TCRdb to about 2019). Library construction relied on the immunoSEQ multiplex PCR assay. Sourced from immuneACCESS, this table was stored by TCRdb with only in-frame sequences that have V and J called. A share of the clones is absent; for the studies checked, an unresolved V gene accounts for under half, and the remainder has no known explanation. This sample is represented by 50,000 to 70,000 clones; roughly 90% of them were singletons. Roughly 1.5% of the sample goes to the ten largest clones. Sequencing used peripheral blood, obtained in the second trimester of pregnancy. The origin of the receptors is a female donor with multiple sclerosis, enrolled in a pregnancy study.

The chain has TRBV4-3 and TRBJ2-6; weak D call: TRBD2 (6 bases). In germline, CDR1 is LGHNA, CDR2 YSLEER. This CDR3 has 16 amino acids. Deletions cut 1 base from V and 0 bases from J, with 7 bases between. CDR3 DNA sequence: TGCGCCAGCAGCCAAGGCGGGGACTCTGGGGCCAACGTCCTGACTTTC. Translating it yields CASSQGGDSGANVLTF.

V is TRBV2 and J is TRBJ2-1; no clear D. Germline V gene sequence: CDR1 SNHLY, CDR2 FYNNEI. CDR3 length: 12 residues. V was clipped by 3 bases and J by 4 bases, with 4 bases between them. The CDR3 nucleotides are TGTGCCAGCAGTGACAGTTACAATGAGCAGTTCTTC. This codes for CASSDSYNEQFF.

The V and J genes are TRBV4-3 and TRBJ1-5; 7 nucleotides align to TRBD1. The CDR3 is 19 amino acids. Germline CDR1 and CDR2: LGHNA and YSLEER. Trimming removed 0 bases from V and 0 bases from J; junction bases left unmatched: 11. In DNA, the CDR3 is TGCGCCAGCAGCCAAGATAAGGGGGCTTCTCCCTATAGCAATCAGCCCCAGCATTTT. Amino acid sequence: CASSQDKGASPYSNQPQHF.

The V and J genes are TRBV13 and TRBJ2-7; TRBD1 matches 8 bases. The germline V gene has CDR1 PRHDT and CDR2 FYEKMQ (reference sequence). The CDR3 extends over 15 amino acids. The ends lost 6 bases at V and 4 bases at J; junction bases unmatched: 11. CDR3 nucleotide sequence: TGTGCCAGCAGTACACCGGGACAGGCTTTTTACGAGCAGTACTTC. This codes for CASSTPGQAFYEQYF.

The chain carries TRBV4-1 and TRBJ1-2, with D perhaps matching TRBD1 (5 bases). The CDR3 sequence is 13 residues long. Germline-derived CDR1 and CDR2 are MGHRA and YSYEKL. Deletions cut 1 base from V and 5 bases from J, with 8 bases between. The DNA of the CDR3 is TGCGCCAGCAGCCAAGGGGGGAGGTATGGCTACACCTTC. Protein product: CASSQGGRYGYTF.

This chain links TRBV2 with TRBJ2-3, with 10 positions matching TRBD2. The germline gives CDR1 SNHLY, CDR2 FYNNEI. CDR3 length: 12 amino acids. The V segment lost 9 bases and the J segment 6 bases; nucleotides outside the gene matches: 3. The CDR3 here is CASLAGADTQYF. The CDR3 DNA reads as TGTGCCAGTCTAGCGGGAGCGGATACGCAGTATTTT.

The gene calls are TRBV4-3 and TRBJ2-7; a possible D gene is TRBD1 (7 bases). The CDR3 consists of 14 residues. From germline, CDR1 is LGHNA and CDR2 YSLEER. V was pared by 3 bases and J by 5 bases, with 14 bases between. The CDR3 DNA reads TGCGCCAGCAGCCAGCAGACAGGGAGGAACGAGCAGTACTTC. Amino acid sequence: CASSQQTGRNEQYF.